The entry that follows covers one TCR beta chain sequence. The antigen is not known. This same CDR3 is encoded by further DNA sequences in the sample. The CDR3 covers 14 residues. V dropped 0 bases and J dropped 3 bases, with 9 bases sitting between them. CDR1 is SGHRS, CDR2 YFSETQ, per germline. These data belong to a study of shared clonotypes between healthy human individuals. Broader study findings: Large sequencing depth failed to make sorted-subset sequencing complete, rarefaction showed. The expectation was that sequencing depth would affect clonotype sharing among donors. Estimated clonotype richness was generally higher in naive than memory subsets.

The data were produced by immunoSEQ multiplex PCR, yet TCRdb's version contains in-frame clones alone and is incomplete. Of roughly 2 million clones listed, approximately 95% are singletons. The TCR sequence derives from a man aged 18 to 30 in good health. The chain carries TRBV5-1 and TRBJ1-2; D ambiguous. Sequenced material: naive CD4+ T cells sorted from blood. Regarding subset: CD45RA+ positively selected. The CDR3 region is CASSLERVDYGYTF. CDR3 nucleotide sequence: TGCGCCAGCAGCTTGGAACGGGTGGACTATGGCTACACCTTC.